This is a list of T cell receptor beta chains from one sample in a study of a mutant IDH1 vaccine in newly diagnosed glioma. The data were produced by immunoSEQ multiplex PCR, yet TCRdb's version contains in-frame clones alone and is incomplete. The sample has tens of thousands of clones, approximately 93% seen once; the top ten hold over 9%. Source: PBMCs, taken from a glioma patient treated with radiotherapy, temozolomide or both. The receptors come from a man aged 30 to 39 with glioma. The CDR3 runs from the conserved cysteine through the conserved F or W. The D gene is left open where the match is weak. Where a row states a size, it is once, few, many or the class of an expanded clone; other rows omit it.

TRBV5-1,-,TRBJ1-3,-,TGCGCCAGCAGCTTGGGGCGGGAACCTGGAAACACCATATATTTT,CASSLGREPGNTIYF
TRBV5-5,-,TRBJ2-7,-,TGTGCCAGCAGCTTGGTTTCGGAGGACGAGCAGTACTTC,CASSLVSEDEQYF
TRBV29-1,TRBD2,TRBJ2-3,-,TGCAGCGTCCTTGGTGGGAGGGCAGATACGCAGTATTTT,CSVLGGRADTQYF
TRBV7-9,-,TRBJ2-7,-,TGTGCCAGCACCCCCGGCGATTCCTACGAGCAGTACTTC,CASTPGDSYEQYF
TRBV2,-,TRBJ2-6,medium-sized,TGTGCCAGCAGTGGGGACTCTGGGGCCAACGTCCTGACTTTC,CASSGDSGANVLTF
TRBV6-1,TRBD2,TRBJ2-5,-,TGTGCCAGCAGCTTCCTAGCGGAGAATCAAGAGACCCAGTACTTC,CASSFLAENQETQYF
TRBV6-5,-,TRBJ1-1,-,TGTGCCAGCTGGCTTAACACTGAAGCTTTCTTT,CASWLNTEAFF
TRBV15,TRBD2,TRBJ2-1,-,TGTGCCACCAGCAGTACCCAACTAGCGGGGCACATCAATGAGCAGTTCTTC,CATSSTQLAGHINEQFF
TRBV5-1,-,TRBJ2-6,-,TGCGCCAGCAGCCCGGGACCGCAAATGCCTGGGGCCAACGTCCTGACTTTC,CASSPGPQMPGANVLTF
TRBV6-4,TRBD1,TRBJ1-2,-,TGTGCCAGCAGTCCCAGGGGGCTGGATGGCTACACCTTC,CASSPRGLDGYTF
TRBV28,TRBD2,TRBJ2-3,-,TGTGCCAGCAAGGCTAGCGGGAGCGGAGATACGCAGTATTTT,CASKASGSGDTQYF
TRBV5-5,TRBD1,TRBJ2-7,-,TGTGCCAGCAGCCTACAGGGGAACTCCGACTACGAGCAGTACTTC,CASSLQGNSDYEQYF
TRBV10-3,-,TRBJ2-1,-,TGTGCCATCAAGGAGACAGAAACCTACAATGAGCAGTTCTTC,CAIKETETYNEQFF
TRBV15,-,TRBJ2-7,few,TGTGCCACCAGCAAATCGGTAGACTACGAGCAGTACTTC,CATSKSVDYEQYF
TRBV7-2,-,TRBJ2-7,once,TGTGCCAGCAGCTTAGTAGGCAGGACTTACGAGCAGTACTTC,CASSLVGRTYEQYF
TRBV5-1,-,TRBJ2-7,-,TGCGCCAGCAGCTTGGAAGACTGGGGCGCGGGGAACGAGCAGTACTTC,CASSLEDWGAGNEQYF
TRBV2,TRBD1,TRBJ1-4,-,TGTGCCAGCAGGGCAGTGACAGGGGCTAATGAAAAACTGTTTTTT,CASRAVTGANEKLFF
TRBV19,-,TRBJ1-1,-,TGTGCCAGTATGGGCACACCTCGGTGGGGCACTGAAGCTTTCTTT,CASMGTPRWGTEAFF
TRBV7-9,-,TRBJ2-5,-,TGTGCCAGCAGCTTAGCGCTGGGGGAGCGCCGGAAGTGGACCCAGTACTTC,CASSLALGERRKWTQYF
TRBV6-4,-,TRBJ1-1,-,TGTGCCAGCAGTGACAATGCAGGGGAAGGGACTGAAGCTTTCTTT,CASSDNAGEGTEAFF
TRBV5-1,-,TRBJ1-2,once,TGCGCCAGCAGCCCGGACAGCGTTAACTATGGCTACACCTTC,CASSPDSVNYGYTF
TRBV28,TRBD1,TRBJ1-1,-,TGTGCCAGCAGCCCCCCGGGACAGGGAATCACTGAAGCTTTCTTT,CASSPPGQGITEAFF
TRBV12-5,-,TRBJ2-1,-,TGTGCTAGTGGTTTGGAGAGCTCCTACAATGAGCAGTTCTTC,CASGLESSYNEQFF
TRBV30,-,TRBJ1-2,medium-sized,TGTGCCTGGAGTCCCCCGGTGATAGGCAACTATGGCTACACCTTC,CAWSPPVIGNYGYTF
TRBV27,-,TRBJ2-3,-,TGTGCCAGCGGTAGGGGGGGAAGCACAGATACGCAGTATTTT,CASGRGGSTDTQYF
TRBV27,TRBD2,TRBJ2-1,-,TGTGCCAGCAACAAACTAGCGGGAGGTCCCTACAATGAGCAGTTCTTC,CASNKLAGGPYNEQFF
TRBV6-6,TRBD1,TRBJ1-5,-,TGTGCCAGCAGTTACGGGGACAGCGGCAATCAGCCCCAGCATTTT,CASSYGDSGNQPQHF
TRBV5-1,-,TRBJ2-1,-,TGCGCCAGCAGCATAAGCGGGTTGAGCTCCTACAATGAGCAGTTCTTC,CASSISGLSSYNEQFF
TRBV7-9,-,TRBJ2-1,-,TGTGCCAGCAGCTTTGGACTTGGGCCAAATGAGCAGTTCTTC,CASSFGLGPNEQFF
TRBV27,-,TRBJ2-7,-,TGTGCCAGCAGTTGGGGTGGAGGAGTGTCGAGGGAGCAGTACTTC,CASSWGGGVSREQYF
TRBV11-2,-,TRBJ2-7,-,TGTGCCAGCAGCTTCTCGGGGGAGCAGTACTTC,CASSFSGEQYF
TRBV5-1,TRBD1,TRBJ2-3,-,TGCGCCAGCAGCTTATCCGGGACAGCCTTAATGGATACGCAGTATTTT,CASSLSGTALMDTQYF
TRBV7-2,-,TRBJ2-2,-,TGTGCCAGCACCTTACGACAGGTTTCAGGGGAGCTGTTTTTT,CASTLRQVSGELFF
TRBV5-1,-,TRBJ1-1,-,TGCGCCAGCAGTTCGACGGCGGAAGCTTTCTTT,CASSSTAEAFF
TRBV2,TRBD1,TRBJ1-2,-,TGTGCCAGCAGCGACAGGGGACGTGGCTACACCTTC,CASSDRGRGYTF
TRBV2,-,TRBJ2-1,-,TGTGCCAGCGGAGCCTACAATGAGCAGTTCTTC,CASGAYNEQFF
TRBV27,-,TRBJ2-7,-,TGTGCCAGCAGTTTTTCGACTCCAGTCTCCTACGAGCAGTACTTC,CASSFSTPVSYEQYF
TRBV18,-,TRBJ2-7,-,TGTGCCAGCTCACCGGACAGACTCTACGAGCAGTACTTC,CASSPDRLYEQYF
TRBV5-1,-,TRBJ2-5,-,TGCGCCAGCAGCACAGGCCTACCGGGAGAGACCCAGTACTTC,CASSTGLPGETQYF
TRBV2,-,TRBJ2-3,-,TGTGCCAGCAGTCCGCCGTCGGCTAGCACAGATACGCAGTATTTT,CASSPPSASTDTQYF
TRBV11-2,TRBD1,TRBJ2-7,-,TGTGCCAGCAGCCCTAGGGACGACAGGGTCGACGAGCAGTACTTC,CASSPRDDRVDEQYF
TRBV4-1,TRBD2,TRBJ2-3,-,TGCGCCAGCAGCCAGCCTAGCGGGAGGGGAAATACGCAGTATTTT,CASSQPSGRGNTQYF
TRBV5-1,-,TRBJ2-1,-,TGCGCCAGCAGCTTGTCCCCCGGGGAATGGAATGAGCAGTTCTTC,CASSLSPGEWNEQFF
TRBV7-2,TRBD2,TRBJ2-3,-,TGTGCCAGCAGCTTCGGACTAGCTGCAGATACGCAGTATTTT,CASSFGLAADTQYF
TRBV19,TRBD2,TRBJ2-3,few,TGTGCCAGTAGTATCCCCGGGACTAGCGGGAGTGTTACGCAGTATTTT,CASSIPGTSGSVTQYF
TRBV4-2,TRBD2,TRBJ2-7,-,TGTGCCAGCAGCCAATCGAGCGGGAGCTACTCCTACGAGCAGTACTTC,CASSQSSGSYSYEQYF
TRBV6-5,-,TRBJ1-3,-,TGTGCCAGCAGCCCCGGCAGCAGAACTGGAAACACCATATATTTT,CASSPGSRTGNTIYF
TRBV25-1,TRBD1,TRBJ2-4,-,TGTGCCAGCAGTGAATGGGAGACAGGGGTCGACATTCAGTACTTC,CASSEWETGVDIQYF
TRBV6-5,TRBD1,TRBJ1-2,-,TGTGCCAGCAGTTCGGGACAGGGCTGGGGCTACACCTTC,CASSSGQGWGYTF
TRBV7-9,-,TRBJ2-7,-,TGTGCCAGCAGCTTACGGATTCCCTACGAGCAGTACTTC,CASSLRIPYEQYF
TRBV19,TRBD1,TRBJ2-1,-,TGTGCCAGTAGTCCGAAAATGGGACAGGGGGTTTACAATGAGCAGTTCTTC,CASSPKMGQGVYNEQFF
TRBV25-1,-,TRBJ1-2,-,TGTGCCAGCAGTCTCGGGACAACCTATGGCTACACCTTC,CASSLGTTYGYTF
TRBV5-4,TRBD2,TRBJ2-7,-,TGTGCCAGCAGCGCTACTAGCGTCTCCTACGAGCAGTACTTC,CASSATSVSYEQYF
TRBV18,TRBD1,TRBJ2-7,-,TGTGCCAGCTCACCACCGACGACAGGGGTGGTTCACGAGCAGTACTTC,CASSPPTTGVVHEQYF
TRBV5-6,TRBD2,TRBJ2-1,-,TGTGCCAGCACCAGGGACTACGGGGATGAGTTCTTC,CASTRDYGDEFF